A selection of T cell receptor beta chains follows, all from one sample in a study of beta chain features in type 1 diabetes. Some clones are missing from TCRdb's copy, which holds only in-frame ones; the method was immunoSEQ multiplex PCR. Among around 690,000 clones listed, 9.5% to 15% were seen once. Source material: naive CD4+ T cells from blood. The source is a man aged 30-40 years with type 1 diabetes. CDR3s include the opening cysteine and the closing phenylalanine or tryptophan. A D gene is named only where the DNA matches it firmly. A clone size is listed for some rows: how often the clone was seen (once, few, many), or a class if it is expanded.

>TRBV7-2|few|TRBJ2-5|-
TGTGCCAGCAGCTCTGTGGTGGGACCTCAAGAGACCCAGTACTTC
CASSSVVGPQETQYF
>TRBV7-2|few|TRBJ2-3|TRBD2
TGTGCCAGCAGCTTTAGACTAGCGGGGGGCGCAGATACGCAGTATTTT
CASSFRLAGGADTQYF
>TRBV20-1|-|TRBJ2-5|-
TGCAGTGCTAGACTTTCGGAGACCCAGTACTTC
CSARLSETQYF
>TRBV30|-|TRBJ2-2|-
TGTGCCTGGGGCCCTAGCCCCGCCGGGGAGCTGTTTTTT
CAWGPSPAGELFF
>TRBV27|few|TRBJ2-5|-
TGTGCCAGCAGCTCAGGGCAGGAAGAGACCCAGTACTTC
CASSSGQEETQYF
>TRBV9|-|TRBJ2-7|-
TGTGCCAGCAGCGTAGCCAGCGGACGGAGCGAGCAGTACTTC
CASSVASGRSEQYF
>TRBV18|-|TRBJ2-7|-
TGTGCCAGCTCACCACCAGGCACCGACGAGCAGTACTTC
CASSPPGTDEQYF
>TRBV6-6|few|TRBJ2-1|-
TGTGCCAGCAGCCCCAGGAGCTCCTACAATGAGCAGTTCTTC
CASSPRSSYNEQFF
>TRBV29-1|-|TRBJ1-3|TRBD1
TGCAGCGTTGTGGGACAGGGGAGAAACACCATATATTTT
CSVVGQGRNTIYF
>TRBV10-2|few|TRBJ1-4|TRBD1
TGCGCCAGCTGGGACAGTGAAAAACTGTTTTTT
CASWDSEKLFF
>TRBV19|-|TRBJ2-1|-
TGTGCCAGTAGCAACCCCCCCCGGGGACCTAAATACAATGAGCAGTTCTTC
CASSNPPRGPKYNEQFF
>TRBV15|-|TRBJ1-5|-
TGTGCCACCAGCAGAGCTGAGGGTGGCAATCAGCCCCAGCATTTT
CATSRAEGGNQPQHF
>TRBV29-1|-|TRBJ1-1|-
TGCAGCGTTGCCTTCATGAACACTGAAGCTTTCTTT
CSVAFMNTEAFF
>TRBV28|few|TRBJ2-7|-
TGTGCCAGCAATGTCAACGGGTACGAGCAGTACTTC
CASNVNGYEQYF
>TRBV7-2|few|TRBJ2-7|-
TGTGCCAGCAGCCCATTGCCTGGGACCCTTGCCTACGAGCAGTACTTC
CASSPLPGTLAYEQYF
>TRBV27|-|TRBJ2-1|TRBD1
TGTGCCAGCAGTCCCTATTGGGGACAGGGCCTCCGAAATGAGCAGTTCTTC
CASSPYWGQGLRNEQFF
>TRBV2|few|TRBJ2-1|TRBD2
TGTGCCAGCAGTCTCAGGACTAGTAGCGACAATGAGCAGTTCTTC
CASSLRTSSDNEQFF
>TRBV7-2|few|TRBJ1-1|TRBD1
TGTGCCAGCAGCTTACCAGGGGGCGCGACTGAAGCTTTCTTT
CASSLPGGATEAFF
>TRBV29-1|few|TRBJ2-5|TRBD1
TGCAGCGTTTCTACAGGGGGGCAAGAGACCCAGTACTTC
CSVSTGGQETQYF
>TRBV5-4|few|TRBJ2-3|-
TGTGCCAGCAGCTTGCGGGCGGGGTATGGAGATACGCAGTATTTT
CASSLRAGYGDTQYF
>TRBV29-1|-|TRBJ1-3|-
TGCAGCGTTGCACGGCACTCTGGAAACACCATATATTTT
CSVARHSGNTIYF
>TRBV2|-|TRBJ1-4|TRBD1
TGTGCGAGCCAGGGACAGCTCCCCAAGGGTGAAAAACTGTTTTTT
CASQGQLPKGEKLFF
>TRBV4-2|-|TRBJ1-4|-
TGTGCCAGCAGCCAAACCGGGACTGAAAAACTGTTTTTT
CASSQTGTEKLFF
>TRBV10-3|few|TRBJ2-6|-
TGTGCCATCAGTGAGCTAACGAGGTCTGGGGCCAACGTCCTGACTTTC
CAISELTRSGANVLTF
>TRBV5-6|few|TRBJ2-2|-
TGTGCCAGCAGCTTGGGACTCCAGTACACCGGGGAGCTGTTTTTT
CASSLGLQYTGELFF
>TRBV7-9|few|TRBJ1-5|-
TGTGCCAGCAGCTCGACAGGTCAGCCCCAGCATTTT
CASSSTGQPQHF
>TRBV6-1|-|TRBJ2-7|-
TGTGCCAGTCAAACTACAGGGAACCTCTACGAGCAGTACTTC
CASQTTGNLYEQYF
>TRBV6-5|few|TRBJ2-4|-
TGTGCCAGCAGTGCCGATCTCCTGAAGGCCCGGAGGTACTTC
CASSADLLKARRYF